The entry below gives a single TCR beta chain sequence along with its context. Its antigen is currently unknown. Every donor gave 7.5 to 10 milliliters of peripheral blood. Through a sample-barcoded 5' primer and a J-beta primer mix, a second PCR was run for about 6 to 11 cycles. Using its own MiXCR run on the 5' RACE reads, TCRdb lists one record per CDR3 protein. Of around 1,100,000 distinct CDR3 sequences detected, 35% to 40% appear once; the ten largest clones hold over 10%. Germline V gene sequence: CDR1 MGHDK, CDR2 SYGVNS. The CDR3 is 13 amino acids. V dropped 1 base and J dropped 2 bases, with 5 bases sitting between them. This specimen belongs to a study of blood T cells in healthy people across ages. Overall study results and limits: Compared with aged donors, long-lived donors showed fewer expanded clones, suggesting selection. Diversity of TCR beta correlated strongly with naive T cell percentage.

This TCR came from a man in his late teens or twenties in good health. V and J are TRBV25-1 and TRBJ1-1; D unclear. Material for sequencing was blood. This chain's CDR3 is CASSESSNTEAFF. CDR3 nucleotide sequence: TGTGCCAGCAGTGAATCCTCAAACACTGAAGCTTTCTTT.